The TCR beta chain under discussion was sequenced for a study of shared clonotypes between healthy human individuals. This CDR3 has 12 residues. Germline V gene lookup returns CDR1 ENHRY and CDR2 SYGVKD. V gave up 7 bases and J gave up 5 bases; unmatched junction bases: 3. The authors distributed each subset's genomic DNA evenly over several immunoSEQ plates. The data were produced by immunoSEQ multiplex PCR, yet TCRdb's version contains in-frame clones alone and is incomplete. The data contain about 87,000 clones, around half of them singletons. The material sequenced was PBMCs. This chain connects TRBV10-3 to TRBJ2-3; 7 nucleotides align to TRBD1. The clonotype was recovered from a woman in her forties in good health. Some clones in this sample may be carry-over from other donors' samples. The CDR3 DNA is TGTGCCATCAACAGGGGTGGAGATACGCAGTATTTT. It is translated as CAINRGGDTQYF.